The TCR beta chain described here comes from a study of control samples from healthy donors and cancer patients. Repertoires were generated with immunoSEQ multiplex PCR, while TCRdb's copy carries only in-frame clones and drops some. The profile shows some 130,000 clones, approximately 90% of them singletons. Sequenced sample: blood. The sequence came from a man younger than 35 in good health.

The CDR3 coding sequence is TGCGCCAGCAGCCCGGGCAGGGGTCAGGCTAATGAAAAACTGTTTTTT. This sequence encodes CASSPGRGQANEKLFF. V and J are TRBV5-1 and TRBJ1-4; D possibly corresponds to TRBD1 (6 bases). V was shortened by 4 bases and J by 3 bases, with 16 bases between the two germline ends. Germline values: CDR1 SGHRS, CDR2 YFSETQ. This CDR3 contains 16 residues.